Listed below are T cell receptor beta chains from one sample, sequenced in a study of shared clonotypes between healthy human individuals. Produced via immunoSEQ multiplex PCR; TCRdb's table is partial and in-frame only. The data contain over a million clones, about 80% of them singletons. What was sequenced was memory CD4+ T cells sorted from blood. All receptors derive from a man younger than 35 in good health. Each CDR3 is given without its conserved first and last residue.

CDR3aa: ASSLNNEQF
v_gene: TRBV7-9
j_gene: TRBJ2-1

CDR3aa: ASSQVLLQDGIYGYT
v_gene: TRBV4-3
j_gene: TRBJ1-2

CDR3aa: ASSGQGIYEQY
v_gene: TRBV6-6
j_gene: TRBJ2-7

CDR3aa: ASSLDAGQPNTEAF
v_gene: TRBV9
j_gene: TRBJ1-1

CDR3aa: ASSLREQETQY
v_gene: TRBV7-2
j_gene: TRBJ2-5

CDR3aa: ASESDGGLSNQPQH
v_gene: TRBV2
j_gene: TRBJ1-5

CDR3aa: ASSKAGGSGTQY
v_gene: TRBV9
j_gene: TRBJ2-3

CDR3aa: ASSGTFTDTQY
v_gene: TRBV19
j_gene: TRBJ2-3

CDR3aa: ASSFQGAATNEKLF
v_gene: TRBV28
j_gene: TRBJ1-4

CDR3aa: ASSLVASGRANTGELF
v_gene: TRBV7-2
j_gene: TRBJ2-2

CDR3aa: ATRGTYEQY
v_gene: TRBV6-5
j_gene: TRBJ2-7

CDR3aa: ASSEWSLTLHYEQY
v_gene: TRBV25-1
j_gene: TRBJ2-7

CDR3aa: ASSLGPAEYGYT
v_gene: TRBV5-6
j_gene: TRBJ1-2

CDR3aa: ASSIAPWTSGSLEGNEQY
v_gene: TRBV19
j_gene: TRBJ2-7

CDR3aa: ASSLEGTGARGYT
v_gene: TRBV5-1
j_gene: TRBJ1-2

CDR3aa: ASSQAGASGKLF
v_gene: TRBV6-1
j_gene: TRBJ1-4

CDR3aa: ASSDRAGGYNEQY
v_gene: TRBV25-1
j_gene: TRBJ2-7

CDR3aa: AISEGSPYNSPLH
v_gene: TRBV10-3
j_gene: TRBJ1-6

CDR3aa: ASSVLPGTDTQY
v_gene: TRBV9
j_gene: TRBJ2-3

CDR3aa: SVVRGYGYT
v_gene: TRBV29-1
j_gene: TRBJ1-2

CDR3aa: ASSYEGYNSPLH
v_gene: TRBV6-6
j_gene: TRBJ1-6

CDR3aa: ASSEGPSGQPQH
v_gene: TRBV2
j_gene: TRBJ1-5